Listed below are T cell receptor beta chains from one sample, sequenced in a study of siplizumab effects on memory and regulatory T cells. Sequenced by immunoSEQ multiplex PCR; TCRdb stores in-frame clones only, minus some. The table includes approximately 13,000 clones, about 40% detected once. These receptors' antigens are unknown. Sequencing was done on a sample of CFSE-low (dividing) CD8+ T cells sorted from an allogeneic mixed lymphocyte reaction. The receptor set was obtained from a human donor in good health; the cells came from an allogeneic mixed lymphocyte reaction. Each CDR3 is given with its conserved first and last residue. The D gene is left open where the match is weak. Size tells how often a clone was seen (once, few, many) or the class of an expanded clone, and some rows leave it out.

v_gene	j_gene	d_gene	abundance	CDR3aa	CDR3nt
TRBV9	TRBJ2-1	TRBD2	medium-sized	CASSVEWSQGAGVYNEQFF	TGTGCCAGCAGCGTAGAGTGGTCTCAGGGAGCGGGAGTATACAATGAGCAGTTCTTC
TRBV7-9	TRBJ2-3	-	many	CASSLVDNRATDTQYF	TGTGCCAGCAGCTTAGTCGACAACAGAGCCACAGATACGCAGTATTTT
TRBV6-6	TRBJ2-5	TRBD2	-	CASRPSGRGETQYF	TGTGCCAGCAGGCCCAGCGGGAGGGGGGAGACCCAGTACTTC
TRBV11-2	TRBJ1-2	-	-	CASSQAAQYYGYTF	TGTGCCAGCAGCCAGGCGGCCCAGTATTATGGCTACACCTTC
TRBV4-1	TRBJ1-3	-	-	CASSQDGGSGNTIYF	TGCGCCAGCAGCCAAGATGGCGGCTCTGGAAACACCATATATTTT
TRBV2	TRBJ2-3	TRBD1	medium-sized	CASSGEAAQGRTDTQYF	TGTGCCAGCAGTGGAGAGGCAGCACAGGGGCGCACAGATACGCAGTATTTT
TRBV27	TRBJ2-7	TRBD2	few	CASSSTSGWFYEQYF	TGTGCCAGCAGCTCGACTAGCGGCTGGTTCTACGAGCAGTACTTC
TRBV10-2	TRBJ2-7	-	few	CASSEGADLTF	TGCGCCAGCAGTGAGGGAGCGGACCTTACCTTC
TRBV2	TRBJ2-3	TRBD2	-	CASSERASGSTDTQYF	TGTGCCAGCAGTGAAAGGGCTAGCGGGAGCACAGATACGCAGTATTTT
TRBV7-9	TRBJ1-2	-	-	CASSFTTGAGYGYTF	TGTGCCAGCAGCTTTACGACAGGAGCAGGATATGGCTACACCTTC
TRBV4-1	TRBJ1-2	TRBD1	few	CASSQVQGDYGYTF	TGCGCCAGCAGCCAAGTTCAGGGGGACTATGGCTACACCTTC
TRBV13	TRBJ1-3	-	medium-sized	CASSPGLGLGGNTIYF	TGTGCCAGCAGCCCAGGTCTGGGGCTAGGAGGAAACACCATATATTTT
TRBV30	TRBJ1-5	-	-	CAWSVMGDQPQHF	TGTGCCTGGAGTGTAATGGGAGATCAGCCCCAGCATTTT
TRBV27	TRBJ2-5	-	-	CASSLLGQETQYF	TGTGCCAGCAGTTTATTGGGTCAAGAGACCCAGTACTTC
TRBV30	TRBJ2-7	-	-	CAWNPRHYEAAYEQYF	TGTGCCTGGAACCCCCGGCACTATGAGGCGGCCTACGAGCAGTACTTC
TRBV11-3	TRBJ2-3	TRBD2	few	CASSPWTSGSTDTQYF	TGTGCCAGCAGTCCATGGACTAGCGGGAGTACAGATACGCAGTATTTT
TRBV7-9	TRBJ1-1	-	medium-sized	CASSLGTPVTEAFF	TGTGCCAGCAGCTTAGGGACACCGGTAACTGAAGCTTTCTTT
TRBV9	TRBJ2-7	-	few	CASSVEGLAYEQYF	TGTGCCAGCAGCGTAGAAGGACTGGCTTACGAGCAGTACTTC
TRBV6-1	TRBJ1-4	TRBD1	few	CASSEAGTGTREKLFF	TGTGCCAGCAGTGAAGCCGGGACAGGGACTCGAGAAAAACTGTTTTTT
TRBV5-5	TRBJ1-1	-	-	CASSLGVLDTEAFF	TGTGCCAGCAGCTTAGGCGTGCTGGACACTGAAGCTTTCTTT
TRBV6-6	TRBJ2-7	-	few	CASSYETPSSYEQYF	TGTGCCAGCAGTTACGAGACTCCGAGCTCCTACGAGCAGTACTTC
TRBV10-3	TRBJ1-1	-	medium-sized	CAISEVMPNTEAFF	TGTGCCATCAGTGAGGTGATGCCGAACACTGAAGCTTTCTTT
TRBV27	TRBJ2-1	-	few	CASSSRQGGGYNEQFF	TGTGCCAGCAGTTCCAGACAGGGAGGGGGTTACAATGAGCAGTTCTTC
TRBV7-9	TRBJ2-5	-	few	CASSSPNTREETQYF	TGTGCCAGCAGCTCACCAAACACTAGGGAAGAGACCCAGTACTTC
TRBV27	TRBJ2-1	TRBD2	few	CASKILAGSYNEQFF	TGTGCCAGCAAAATTCTAGCGGGCTCCTACAATGAGCAGTTCTTC
TRBV6-5	TRBJ1-1	-	few	CASSYSRRVGPEAFF	TGTGCCAGCAGTTACTCGAGGAGGGTCGGTCCTGAAGCTTTCTTT
TRBV5-4	TRBJ1-1	-	medium-sized	CASSLWDTEAFF	TGTGCCAGCAGCTTGTGGGACACTGAAGCTTTCTTT
TRBV19	TRBJ1-2	-	medium-sized	CASRDGIYGYTF	TGTGCCAGTAGGGATGGGATCTATGGCTACACCTTC